What follows are 19 T cell receptor beta chains derived from one specimen sequenced in a study of T cell responses to AZD1222 COVID-19 vaccine. Some clones are missing from TCRdb's copy, which holds only in-frame ones; the method was immunoSEQ multiplex PCR. The sample records roughly 85,000 clones, just over 90% being singletons. The sequencing here drew on peripheral blood, taken 28 days after the second AZD1222 dose. These receptors originate from an adult who received the AZD1222 COVID-19 vaccine.

The chain uses TRBV18 and TRBJ1-1; no reliable D call. Deletions cut 3 bases from V and 1 base from J, with 6 bases between. In germline, CDR1 is KGHSH, CDR2 LQKENI. The CDR3 contains 13 residues. The DNA of the CDR3 is TGTGCCAGCTCACCCCCCCCGAACACTGAAGCTTTCTTT. It translates to CASSPPPNTEAFF.

The chain is built from TRBV10-3 and TRBJ1-5; D remains ambiguous. Germline V CDR1 and CDR2: ENHRY, SYGVKD. Between the trimmed V and J ends, which lost 0 bases and 5 bases, there was a span of 2 bases. CDR3 length: 12 residues. The CDR3, as DNA: TGTGCCATCAGTGAGTCGGATCAGCCCCAGCATTTT. It codes for CAISESDQPQHF.

V is TRBV6-4 and J is TRBJ1-5; D gene uncertain. Germline V gene sequence: CDR1 MRHNA, CDR2 SNTAGT. The CDR3 contains 12 residues. The V and J ends lost 2 bases and 5 bases respectively, with 4 bases between them. The CDR3 DNA reads TGTGCCAGCAGTGACGGGGATCAGCCCCAGCATTTT. This encodes CASSDGDQPQHF.

The chain is built from TRBV9 and TRBJ2-5; 8 nucleotides match TRBD2. J lost 4 bases, V lost 3 bases, and 5 bases had no gene match. Germline V gene sequence: CDR1 SGDLS, CDR2 YYNGEE. This CDR3 is built from 14 residues. Here the CDR3 DNA reads TGTGCCAGCAGCGCGGGGGGGAATATAGAGACCCAGTACTTC. Its protein is CASSAGGNIETQYF.

This clone was found once. The rearrangement links TRBV5-4 to TRBJ2-1; the match to TRBD1 covers 8 bases. This CDR3 comprises 15 residues. The J segment lost 5 bases and the V segment lost 4 bases, leaving 8 bases of the junction unmatched. Looked up from germline, CDR1 is SGHNT and CDR2 is YYREEE (reference sequence). The CDR3 sequence is CASSPWGQAHNEQFF. The CDR3 DNA reads TGTGCCAGCAGCCCGTGGGGACAGGCCCACAATGAGCAGTTCTTC.

This sequence joins TRBV7-3 and TRBJ2-4, with D possibly matching TRBD2 (5 bases). Trimming took off 4 bases at V and 8 bases at J, with 12 bases between the two ends. The CDR3 is 13 amino acids. Germline V gene sequence: CDR1 SGHTA, CDR2 FQGTGA. Written as DNA, the CDR3 is TGTGCCAGCAGCTCGGGAAATAGAGACATTCAGTACTTC. The encoded protein is CASSSGNRDIQYF.

The chain couples TRBV18 to TRBJ1-1; TRBD1 aligns across 11 bases. The CDR3 totals 15 residues. Per germline, CDR1 KGHSH and CDR2 LQKENI. V dropped 3 bases and J dropped 8; count of bases not matched to a gene: 8. DNA for the CDR3: TGTGCCAGCTCACCGAGGGCGGACAGGGGGCAAGAAGCTTTCTTT. This codes for CASSPRADRGQEAFF. The whole variable domain, remainder taken from reference TRBV18 and TRBJ1-1, is NAGVMQNPRHLVRRRGQEARLRCSPMKGHSHVYWYRQLPEEGLKFMVYLQKENIIDESGMPKERFSAEFPKEGPSILRIQQVVRGDSAAYFCASSPRADRGQEAFFGQGTRLTVV.

The V call is TRBV7-2, the J call TRBJ2-4; D is perhaps TRBD2 (6 bases). The V end lost 0 bases, the J end lost 2 bases, and 8 bases lay between the germline ends. The CDR3 length is 15 residues. The germline gives CDR1 SGHTA, CDR2 FQGNSA. The CDR3 here is CASSLARETKNIQYF. The CDR3 DNA follows: TGTGCCAGCAGCTTAGCACGGGAGACCAAAAACATTCAGTACTTC.

V is TRBV7-9 and J is TRBJ2-2; tentative D call: TRBD1 (5 bases). CDR3 length: 16 residues. The V gene's germline CDR1 is SEHNR and CDR2 FQNEAQ (reference sequence). The V end was cut by 5 bases, the J end by 4 bases, with 17 bases between. The CDR3 loop reads CASSPPGRVGTGELFF. CDR3 sequence (DNA): TGTGCCAGCAGCCCCCCCGGCAGGGTGGGCACCGGGGAGCTGTTTTTT. Full variable domain (outside the CDR3, taken from reference TRBV7-9 and TRBJ2-2): DTGVSQNPRHKITKRGQNVTFRCDPISEHNRLYWYRQTLGQGPEFLTYFQNEAQLEKSRLLSDRFSAERPKGSFSTLEIQRTEQGDSAMYLCASSPPGRVGTGELFFGEGSRLTVL.

The chain couples TRBV6-4 to TRBJ2-7, with D possibly TRBD1 on 5 matching bases. Germline loops: CDR1 MRHNA, CDR2 SNTAGT. This CDR3 is built from 14 residues. Trimming took off 3 bases at V and 3 bases at J, with 12 bases between the two ends. The CDR3 nucleotides are TGTGCCAGCAGTGATAAGGGGTTCGACTACGAGCAGTACTTC. Protein product: CASSDKGFDYEQYF.

The CDR3 DNA follows: TGTGCCAGCAGCCCAATACTAGCGGGAGTAGGTTGGACGCAGTATTTT. Translating it yields CASSPILAGVGWTQYF. The chain is built from TRBV7-2 and TRBJ2-3, with 11 bases identical to TRBD2. The CDR3 totals 16 residues. From germline, CDR1 is SGHTA and CDR2 FQGNSA. The trim removed 5 bases at V and 9 bases at J, leaving 13 bases unmatched.

This chain joins TRBV5-1 and TRBJ1-6, with 10 nucleotides matching TRBD1. The ends lost 3 bases at V and 3 bases at J; junction bases unmatched: 3. The CDR3 sequence is 16 residues long. Germline values: CDR1 SGHRS, CDR2 YFSETQ. The CDR3 nucleotides read TGCGCCAGCAGCTACGGACAGGGGGACTATAATTCACCCCTCCACTTT. Its translation: CASSYGQGDYNSPLHF.

This clone was observed once. This chain joins TRBV19 and TRBJ2-2; possibly TRBD1 or TRBD2 for D (6 bases each). Trimming removed 3 bases at V and 1 base at J, with 18 bases between. Per the germline V gene, CDR1 is LNHDA and CDR2 is SQIVND (reference sequence). The CDR3 loop spans 18 amino acids. CDR3 region: CASSMPRGGRGNTGELFF. CDR3 bases: TGTGCCAGTAGTATGCCCCGTGGGGGGCGGGGGAACACCGGGGAGCTGTTTTTT.

In this sample, this clone turned up a few times. The chain recombines TRBV10-3 with TRBJ2-7, with no clear D. CDR1 ENHRY and CDR2 SYGVKD come from the germline V gene. The CDR3 has 13 amino acids. With 6 bases removed from V and 5 bases from J, the gap between germline ends came to 14 bases. CDR3 sequence (DNA): TGTGCCATCAGGTTGCAAGCGAACGACGAGCAGTACTTC. It is translated as CAIRLQANDEQYF.

The chain links TRBV27 to TRBJ2-7; D is possibly TRBD2 (6 bases). The CDR3 is 16 amino acids. V was cut by 2 bases and J by 3 bases, with 17 bases left in between. Germline V lookup: CDR1 MNHEY, CDR2 SMNVEV (reference sequence). The CDR3 here is CASSLRGGTDFYEQYF. The CDR3 DNA is TGTGCCAGCAGTTTAAGAGGAGGGACGGATTTCTACGAGCAGTACTTC.

This clone came up once. The rearrangement joins TRBV7-6 to TRBJ1-1; D is undetermined. Between the trimmed V and J ends, which lost 2 bases and 2 bases, there was a span of 9 bases. Germline CDR1 is SGHVS and CDR2 is FNYEAQ. This CDR3 comprises 14 residues. The CDR3 DNA is TGTGCCAGCAGCTTAAGGACCGTAAACACTGAAGCTTTCTTT. Amino acid sequence: CASSLRTVNTEAFF. Together with reference TRBV7-6 and TRBJ1-1, the CDR3 gives the full variable domain: GAGVSQSPRYKVTKRGQDVALRCDPISGHVSLYWYRQALGQGPEFLTYFNYEAQQDKSGLPNDRFSAERPEGSISTLTIQRTEQRDSAMYRCASSLRTVNTEAFFGQGTRLTVV.

The chain carries TRBV7-9 and TRBJ1-1, with a possible D match to TRBD1 (5 bases). CDR1 SEHNR and CDR2 FQNEAQ come from the germline V gene (reference sequence). V lost 1 base and J 9 bases, leaving 9 bases between the germline ends. The CDR3 has 12 amino acids. CDR3 DNA: TGTGCCAGCAGCTTAGGACAGCCCCAAGCTTTCTTT. This sequence encodes CASSLGQPQAFF. The full variable domain, its missing parts supplied by reference TRBV7-9 and TRBJ1-1, is DTGVSQNPRHKITKRGQNVTFRCDPISEHNRLYWYRQTLGQGPEFLTYFQNEAQLEKSRLLSDRFSAERPKGSFSTLEIQRTEQGDSAMYLCASSLGQPQAFFGQGTRLTVV.

The chain links TRBV30 to TRBJ1-1; tentatively, D is TRBD1 (5 bases). V lost 5 bases, J lost 7 bases, and 29 bases lay in between. The CDR3 consists of 17 residues. In germline, CDR1 is GTSNPN, CDR2 SVGIG (reference sequence). The CDR3 is CAWALTRGRRGAGEAFF. CDR3 coding DNA: TGTGCCTGGGCCCTTACCCGGGGAAGGAGGGGAGCGGGTGAAGCTTTCTTT.

The chain is built from TRBV5-8 and TRBJ1-5; perhaps TRBD1 as D (5 bases). CDR3 length: 13 amino acids. Trimming pared 0 bases from V and 6 bases from J, leaving 7 bases between. CDR1 is SGHTS and CDR2 is YDEGEE in the germline V gene. The CDR3 loop reads CASSLERGQPQHF. The CDR3 DNA is TGTGCCAGCAGCTTGGAGAGGGGTCAGCCCCAGCATTTT.